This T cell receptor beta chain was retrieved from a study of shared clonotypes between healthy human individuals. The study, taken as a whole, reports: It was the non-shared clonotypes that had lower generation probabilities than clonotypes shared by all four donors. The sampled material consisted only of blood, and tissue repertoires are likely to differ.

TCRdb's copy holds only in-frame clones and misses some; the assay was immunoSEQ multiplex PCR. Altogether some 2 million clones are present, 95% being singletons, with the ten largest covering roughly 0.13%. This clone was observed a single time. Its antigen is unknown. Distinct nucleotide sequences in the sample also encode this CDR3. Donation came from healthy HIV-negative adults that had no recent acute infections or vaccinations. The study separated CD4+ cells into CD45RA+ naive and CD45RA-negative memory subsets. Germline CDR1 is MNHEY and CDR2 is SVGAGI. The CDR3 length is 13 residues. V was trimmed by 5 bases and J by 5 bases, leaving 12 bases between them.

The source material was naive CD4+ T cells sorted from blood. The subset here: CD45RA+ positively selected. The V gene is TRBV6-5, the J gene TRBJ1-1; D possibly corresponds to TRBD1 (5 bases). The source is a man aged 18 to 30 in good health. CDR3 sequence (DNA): TGTGCCAGCAGTCCCCCCGGGGGAACTGAAGCTTTCTTT. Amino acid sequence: CASSPPGGTEAFF.